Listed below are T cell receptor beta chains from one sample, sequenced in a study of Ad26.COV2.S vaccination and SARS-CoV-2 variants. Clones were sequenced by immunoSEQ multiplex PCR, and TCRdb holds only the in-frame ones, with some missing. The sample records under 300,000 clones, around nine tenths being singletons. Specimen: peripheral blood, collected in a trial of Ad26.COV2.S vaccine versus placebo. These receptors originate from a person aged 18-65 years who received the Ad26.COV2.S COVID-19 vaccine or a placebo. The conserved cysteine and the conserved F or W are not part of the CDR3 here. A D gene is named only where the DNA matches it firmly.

CDR3: ASSWGRINEQF
J: TRBJ2-1
V: TRBV19
D: .

CDR3: ASSERQGPQPQH
J: TRBJ1-5
V: TRBV2
D: .

CDR3: SADRGNSEAF
J: TRBJ1-1
V: TRBV29-1
D: TRBD1

CDR3: ASSIGQPPYNEQF
J: TRBJ2-1
V: TRBV27
D: .

CDR3: ASTTAQNQETQY
J: TRBJ2-5
V: TRBV7-9
D: .

CDR3: AWSVQGVRYEQY
J: TRBJ2-7
V: TRBV30
D: TRBD1

CDR3: ASSWPGTPYNEQF
J: TRBJ2-1
V: TRBV27
D: .

CDR3: ASSPPDGATNEKLF
J: TRBJ1-4
V: TRBV18
D: .

CDR3: ASSLGPDTQY
J: TRBJ2-3
V: TRBV11-3
D: .

CDR3: ASSLRGRGETQY
J: TRBJ2-5
V: TRBV11-1
D: TRBD2

CDR3: ASSSGPNTEAF
J: TRBJ1-1
V: TRBV27
D: .

CDR3: ASSLQDGETQY
J: TRBJ2-5
V: TRBV5-4
D: .

CDR3: ASSERGEKLF
J: TRBJ1-4
V: TRBV6-1
D: .

CDR3: ASHSDGELQGSPLH
J: TRBJ1-6
V: TRBV11-1
D: .

CDR3: ASSPIPGQPQH
J: TRBJ1-5
V: TRBV12-3/TRBV12-4
D: .

CDR3: AWSKGLANNEQF
J: TRBJ2-1
V: TRBV30
D: .

CDR3: ASRSGQGAGGTDTQY
J: TRBJ2-3
V: TRBV5-1
D: TRBD1

CDR3: ASSYQSGTGGYNSPLH
J: TRBJ1-6
V: TRBV5-6
D: TRBD1

CDR3: ASSGGAKNIQY
J: TRBJ2-4
V: TRBV9
D: .

CDR3: ASSQDRVGGYT
J: TRBJ1-2
V: TRBV4-3
D: .

CDR3: ASSQTVWAQQY
J: TRBJ2-7
V: TRBV4-3
D: .

CDR3: AWFPSVLNTEAF
J: TRBJ1-1
V: TRBV30
D: .

CDR3: ASSASQNTEAF
J: TRBJ1-1
V: TRBV2
D: .

CDR3: ASSLRAREDIQY
J: TRBJ2-4
V: TRBV7-9
D: .

CDR3: ASRPSGGAADTQY
J: TRBJ2-3
V: TRBV25-1
D: TRBD2

CDR3: ASSQDRENTEAF
J: TRBJ1-1
V: TRBV3-1/TRBV3-2
D: .

CDR3: ASSLDLGPTDTQY
J: TRBJ2-3
V: TRBV7-9
D: .

CDR3: ASSLGQPQH
J: TRBJ1-5
V: TRBV28
D: .

CDR3: ASTTGLVGEKLF
J: TRBJ1-4
V: TRBV6-5
D: .

CDR3: ASSRETSGGGSYNEQF
J: TRBJ2-1
V: TRBV3-1/TRBV3-2
D: TRBD2

CDR3: ASSSSTAGAVQAF
J: TRBJ1-1
V: TRBV5-4
D: .

CDR3: ASSQERQGEKLF
J: TRBJ1-4
V: TRBV4-3
D: .

CDR3: ASSLNRDYEQY
J: TRBJ2-7
V: TRBV7-2
D: .

CDR3: ASSHLFRTGMNTEAF
J: TRBJ1-1
V: TRBV7-9
D: TRBD1